This T cell receptor (beta chain) was profiled in a study of shared clonotypes between healthy human individuals. Study-wide points: Against clonotypes common to all four donors, non-shared ones had lower generation probabilities.

Details on this clone: Antigen unknown.

The V gene's germline CDR1 is SGHRS and CDR2 YFSETQ. The CDR3 covers 15 residues. Trimming took 3 bases from V and 0 from J; bases not matched to a gene: 1. Clones were read by immunoSEQ multiplex PCR, and TCRdb kept only the in-frame ones, dropping some. The data hold about 1 million clones, with 65% to 80% observed a single time. The sequence was collected from a man younger than 35 in good health. The source material was memory CD4+ T cells sorted from blood. Subset here: CD45RA-negative fraction. The rearrangement joins TRBV5-1 to TRBJ2-1; 9 bases map to TRBD1. CDR3 sequence reads: CASSSTGGSYNEQFF. DNA of the CDR3: TGCGCCAGCAGCTCGACAGGGGGCTCCTACAATGAGCAGTTCTTC.